A selection of T cell receptor beta chains follows, all from one sample in a study of blood T cells in healthy people across ages. Each CDR3 protein gets one entry after TCRdb re-called the 5' RACE reads with MiXCR. The sample has about 1.8 million distinct CDR3 sequences, around half seen once. Sequencing was performed on blood. These receptors were collected from a woman between 40 and 50 years old in good health. CDR3s include the opening cysteine and the closing phenylalanine or tryptophan. Fields, in order: CDR3 protein, CDR3 DNA, clone size, V gene, D gene, CDR3 length, J gene. The D gene is left open where the match is weak. Clone size is stated in some rows and not others, as once, few, many or a class when expanded.

CASYRDRGETQYF	TGCGCCAGCTACCGGGACCGGGGAGAGACCCAGTACTTC	few	TRBV5-1	NA	13	TRBJ2-5
CASSLGDRGIWSGANVLTF	TGTGCCAGCAGCTTAGGGGACAGGGGAATCTGGTCTGGGGCCAACGTCCTGACTTTC	NA	TRBV7-2	TRBD1	19	TRBJ2-6
CASSSAPNNGNQPQHF	TGTGCCAGCAGTTCAGCGCCCAACAATGGCAATCAGCCCCAGCATTTT	NA	TRBV27	NA	16	TRBJ1-5
CASRGGGQGRSETQYF	TGTGCCAGCAGAGGTGGGGGACAGGGTAGATCAGAGACCCAGTACTTC	once	TRBV6-2/TRBV6-3	TRBD1	16	TRBJ2-5
CASSFLGGQYEQYF	TGTGCCAGCAGCTTTCTAGGGGGGCAGTACGAGCAGTACTTC	NA	TRBV7-2	NA	14	TRBJ2-7
CASSVEVGGPFF	TGTGCCAGCAGCGTAGAGGTGGGGGGGCCGTTCTTC	NA	TRBV9	NA	12	TRBJ2-1
CASSSGATTNEKLFF	TGTGCCAGCAGCTCTGGAGCTACAACTAATGAAAAACTGTTTTTT	once	TRBV7-9	NA	15	TRBJ1-4
CASSDTTSGGAKTQYF	TGTGCCAGCAGCGACACCACTAGCGGGGGGGCGAAGACCCAGTACTTC	few	TRBV13	TRBD2	16	TRBJ2-5
CSARDGQGISGYTF	TGCAGTGCTAGGGACGGACAGGGGATTAGTGGCTACACCTTC	NA	TRBV20-1	TRBD1	14	TRBJ1-2
CASSLVQTGAETQYF	TGTGCCAGCAGCTTAGTGCAAACGGGGGCAGAGACCCAGTACTTC	NA	TRBV7-2	NA	15	TRBJ2-5
CATSDKSTLGDYGYTF	TGTGCCACCAGTGATAAATCGACTCTGGGGGACTATGGCTACACCTTC	NA	TRBV24-1	NA	16	TRBJ1-2